The rows below give T cell receptor beta chains drawn from one sample of a study of T-cell reconstitution after alpha-beta-depleted transplantation in children. TCRdb called the PCR reads again in MiXCR, with one record for every CDR3 protein. The sample gives about 500,000 distinct CDR3 sequences, 32% of which show up once; around 2.5% is in the top ten. The sample here was PBMCs from the stem cell graft donor, taken from the stem cell graft. The receptors come from a human donor who donated a stem cell graft to a child with aplastic anemia. The CDR3 runs from the conserved cysteine through the conserved F or W. The order of the fields is V gene, J gene, clone size, D gene, CDR3 protein, CDR3 DNA. A D gene is named only where the DNA matches it firmly. Size values are once, few and many counts, or a class for expanded clones, and some rows have none.

TRBV5-1	TRBJ2-7	-	-	CASSLDPGEQYF	TGCGCCAGCAGCTTGGACCCCGGGGAGCAGTACTTC
TRBV29-1	TRBJ1-1	-	TRBD1	CSVVGTGTTEAFF	TGCAGCGTTGTGGGGACAGGAACCACTGAAGCTTTCTTT
TRBV28	TRBJ2-3	few	TRBD1	CASSQVTGTGGGRNTQYF	TGTGCCAGCAGTCAAGTCACCGGGACAGGGGGCGGTAGGAATACGCAGTATTTT
TRBV12-3/TRBV12-4	TRBJ2-1	-	TRBD2	CASSPDRVGLAGSYNEQFF	TGTGCCAGCAGTCCCGACAGGGTGGGCCTAGCGGGGAGCTACAATGAGCAGTTCTTC
TRBV20-1	TRBJ2-1	few	-	CSANPTYNEQFF	TGCAGTGCGAACCCTACCTACAATGAGCAGTTCTTC
TRBV6-1	TRBJ1-1	few	-	CASSEVLQGNTEAFF	TGTGCCAGCAGTGAAGTGCTACAGGGCAACACTGAAGCTTTCTTT
TRBV5-1	TRBJ1-3	-	-	CASSLGGPSGNTIYF	TGCGCCAGCAGCTTGGGGGGACCATCTGGAAACACCATATATTTT
TRBV5-6	TRBJ1-2	-	-	CASSLGGVTYGYTF	TGTGCCAGCAGCCTAGGGGGGGTCACCTATGGCTACACCTTC
TRBV6-1	TRBJ2-1	-	TRBD2	CASSLGLAGDEQFF	TGTGCCAGCAGCCTTGGACTAGCGGGAGATGAGCAGTTCTTC
TRBV6-5	TRBJ2-5	-	-	CASSSGSSSRYQETQYF	TGTGCCAGCAGTTCAGGCAGTTCCTCGAGGTACCAAGAGACCCAGTACTTC
TRBV29-1	TRBJ2-1	-	TRBD1	CSVDPGTGGPNNEQFF	TGCAGCGTTGACCCCGGGACAGGGGGTCCCAACAATGAGCAGTTCTTC
TRBV29-1	TRBJ1-2	many	-	CSVARTDYGYTF	TGCAGCGTTGCGAGGACGGACTATGGCTACACCTTC
TRBV4-3	TRBJ2-1	-	-	CASSQGSPGTSSYNEQFF	TGCGCCAGCAGCCAAGGGAGCCCTGGCACGAGCTCCTACAATGAGCAGTTCTTC
TRBV12-3/TRBV12-4	TRBJ1-2	few	-	CASSLYSLGGFGYTF	TGTGCCAGCAGCCTTTACTCCCTCGGGGGATTCGGCTACACCTTC
TRBV2	TRBJ2-5	once	-	CASSEWLTGGETQYF	TGTGCCAGCAGTGAATGGCTGACAGGCGGAGAGACCCAGTACTTC
TRBV29-1	TRBJ1-3	-	-	CSVQVSGNTIYF	TGCAGCGTTCAGGTCTCTGGAAACACCATATATTTT
TRBV20-1	TRBJ1-1	-	-	CSASGGIVNTEAFF	TGCAGTGCTAGTGGGGGAATTGTGAACACTGAAGCTTTCTTT
TRBV20-1	TRBJ2-7	-	-	CSAYLNPSSYEQYF	TGCAGTGCTTACTTGAATCCAAGCTCCTACGAGCAGTACTTC
TRBV14	TRBJ1-2	-	-	CASSQVSGAHGYTF	TGTGCCAGCAGCCAAGTCTCCGGGGCGCATGGCTACACCTTC
TRBV4-3	TRBJ2-7	few	-	CASSQVSGNSYEQYF	TGCGCCAGCAGCCAAGTGTCAGGGAACTCCTACGAGCAGTACTTC
TRBV5-1	TRBJ2-1	-	TRBD2	CASSGRLAGVSLVDEQFF	TGCGCCAGCAGCGGAAGACTAGCGGGAGTTAGTTTGGTCGATGAGCAGTTCTTC
TRBV18	TRBJ1-4	-	-	CASSPRDGANEKLFF	TGTGCCAGCTCACCCCGAGACGGGGCTAATGAAAAACTGTTTTTT
TRBV9	TRBJ2-4	few	TRBD2	CASSPGGPAGTKNIQYF	TGTGCCAGCAGCCCGGGAGGGCCGGCGGGAACCAAAAACATTCAGTACTTC
TRBV7-3	TRBJ2-1	-	-	CASSLKVTPPYNEQFF	TGTGCCAGCAGCTTAAAGGTGACGCCACCCTACAATGAGCAGTTCTTC
TRBV7-6	TRBJ2-1	few	-	CASSLGSGGTYNEQFF	TGTGCCAGCAGCTTAGGTTCGGGGGGCACCTACAATGAGCAGTTCTTC
TRBV6-5	TRBJ1-1	few	-	CASSYSATGGAFF	TGTGCCAGCAGTTACTCTGCGACCGGAGGAGCTTTCTTT
TRBV6-5	TRBJ1-2	few	TRBD1	CASSFQGAFLYGYTF	TGTGCCAGCAGTTTTCAGGGGGCATTTCTCTATGGCTACACCTTC
TRBV7-2	TRBJ2-2	-	-	CASSLSFGGELFF	TGTGCCAGCAGCTTAAGTTTTGGCGGGGAGCTGTTTTTT
TRBV12-3/TRBV12-4	TRBJ1-3	few	-	CASSFAPGKRVLNTIYF	TGTGCCAGCAGTTTCGCCCCCGGGAAGAGGGTCTTAAACACCATATATTTT
TRBV21-1	TRBJ2-3	few	-	CASTRQARYTDTQYF	TGTGCCAGCACCCGACAGGCCCGATACACAGATACGCAGTATTTT
TRBV20-1	TRBJ1-4	once	-	CSARDSETATNEKLFF	TGCAGTGCTAGGGACAGCGAAACTGCAACTAATGAAAAACTGTTTTTT
TRBV5-6	TRBJ2-5	-	TRBD2	CASSLRGTGQETQYF	TGTGCCAGCAGCCTGCGGGGGACGGGGCAAGAGACCCAGTACTTC
TRBV12-3/TRBV12-4	TRBJ2-3	few	-	CASSFLIGGPDTQYF	TGTGCCAGCAGTTTTTTAATCGGTGGGCCAGATACGCAGTATTTT
TRBV12-3/TRBV12-4	TRBJ2-2	few	-	CASSPATGKVGELFF	TGTGCCAGCAGCCCTGCAACAGGGAAAGTCGGGGAGCTGTTTTTT
TRBV20-1	TRBJ1-1	many	-	CSARQVMNTEAFF	TGCAGTGCTAGACAGGTGATGAACACTGAAGCTTTCTTT
TRBV20-1	TRBJ2-1	few	-	CSARVPSASSYNEQFF	TGCAGTGCTAGAGTCCCTAGCGCGAGCTCCTACAATGAGCAGTTCTTC
TRBV18	TRBJ1-1	-	-	CASSPLAGSVNTEAFF	TGTGCCAGCTCACCCCTAGCAGGGTCCGTGAACACTGAAGCTTTCTTT
TRBV7-2	TRBJ1-3	-	-	CASSLDFVSGNTIYF	TGTGCCAGCAGCTTGGACTTTGTCTCTGGAAACACCATATATTTT
TRBV7-9	TRBJ2-1	few	-	CASSADLSLSSYNEQFF	TGTGCCAGCAGCGCCGATCTAAGTCTGAGCTCCTACAATGAGCAGTTCTTC
TRBV9	TRBJ2-7	-	TRBD1	CASSVEGQGAREQYF	TGTGCCAGCAGCGTAGAGGGACAGGGGGCGCGGGAGCAGTACTTC
TRBV6-2/TRBV6-3	TRBJ2-1	-	TRBD2	CASRTSGENEQFF	TGTGCCAGCAGAACTAGCGGGGAGAATGAGCAGTTCTTC
TRBV15	TRBJ1-2	few	TRBD1	CATRGQGERYTF	TGTGCCACCAGAGGACAGGGGGAACGCTACACCTTC
TRBV7-2	TRBJ2-3	-	-	CASSLAHQGPDTQYF	TGTGCCAGCAGCTTAGCGCACCAAGGTCCAGATACGCAGTATTTT
TRBV12-3/TRBV12-4	TRBJ2-5	-	TRBD2	CASSPGGVQETQYF	TGTGCCAGCAGCCCGGGAGGTGTTCAAGAGACCCAGTACTTC
TRBV12-3/TRBV12-4	TRBJ2-2	-	-	CASRYTANTGELFF	TGTGCCAGCAGATACACGGCGAACACCGGGGAGCTGTTTTTT
TRBV20-1	TRBJ2-1	few	-	CSASPSASSYNEQFF	TGCAGTGCTAGCCCCAGCGCCAGCTCCTACAATGAGCAGTTCTTC
TRBV29-1	TRBJ1-4	-	-	CSVRAGYEKLFF	TGCAGCGTCCGAGCAGGTTATGAAAAACTGTTTTTT
TRBV20-1	TRBJ2-3	-	-	CSARESAGRSTDTQYF	TGCAGTGCTAGAGAGTCAGCGGGTCGGAGCACAGATACGCAGTATTTT
TRBV10-3	TRBJ2-3	-	TRBD2	CAITRGSGGSDTQYF	TGTGCCATCACACGCGGCAGCGGGGGCTCCGATACGCAGTATTTT
TRBV27	TRBJ2-3	-	-	CATESRGSTPGADTQYF	TGTGCCACCGAGAGTAGGGGTTCGACCCCAGGGGCAGATACGCAGTATTTT
TRBV12-3/TRBV12-4	TRBJ2-5	-	-	CASSPRAWNQETQYF	TGTGCCAGCAGTCCCAGGGCTTGGAACCAAGAGACCCAGTACTTC
TRBV29-1	TRBJ1-4	few	TRBD1	CSVEDRGQGNEKLFF	TGCAGCGTTGAAGATAGGGGACAGGGAAATGAAAAACTGTTTTTT
TRBV7-7	TRBJ2-5	many	-	CASSQGRVYQETQYF	TGTGCCAGCAGCCAGGGAAGGGTGTACCAAGAGACCCAGTACTTC
TRBV14	TRBJ1-2	few	TRBD1	CASSQMTGNYGYTF	TGTGCCAGCAGCCAGATGACAGGGAACTATGGCTACACCTTC
TRBV4-1	TRBJ1-6	-	-	CASSPVLSPGPGHSPLHF	TGCGCCAGCAGCCCCGTACTATCACCGGGACCCGGGCATTCACCCCTCCACTTT
TRBV7-2	TRBJ2-1	few	TRBD2	CASSLLAGVDNEQFF	TGTGCCAGCAGCTTACTAGCGGGGGTTGACAATGAGCAGTTCTTC
TRBV25-1	TRBJ1-1	-	TRBD1	CASSRTGGRTGEAFF	TGTGCCAGCAGTAGGACAGGGGGCCGAACGGGTGAAGCTTTCTTT